This T cell receptor (beta chain) originates from a study of cytomegalovirus exposure and HLA in healthy donors. Whole-study findings and limits: Many donors shared some public TCRs, even though most TCR sequences were rare.

About this clone itself: Its antigen remains unknown.

TCRdb's table, derived via immunoSEQ multiplex PCR, lists solely in-frame clones and lacks some. The sample yields more than 90,000 clones, more than 70% seen once. The validation cohort, a group of over a hundred subjects, included the donors and was separate from the roughly 620-subject first cohort. Unmatched junction bases numbered 10, after V lost 0 bases and J lost 5 bases. The CDR3 runs to 17 residues. Germline V CDR1 and CDR2: SGDLS, YYNGEE. The chain employs TRBV9 and TRBJ2-5; the match to TRBD1 covers 10 bases. The sequence was obtained from a man between 18 and 29 years old in good health and CMV-seronegative. Sequencing input: PBMCs. CDR3 protein: CASSVAGWGQGKETQYF. DNA of the CDR3: TGTGCCAGCAGCGTAGCCGGGTGGGGACAGGGGAAGGAGACCCAGTACTTC.